The 6 T cell receptor beta chains below were found in one sample sequenced in a study of regulatory T cells in long-lasting Graves disease. Arm-PCR with iRepertoire HTBI primers amplified the CDR3 regions for these TCR beta libraries. TCRdb reprocessed the multiplex PCR reads with MiXCR, giving one entry per CDR3 protein. The sample lists about 610,000 distinct CDR3 sequences, around 16% occurring once. Specified time point: newly diagnosed GD, antithyroid drugs for less than 3 months. Extracted PBMC RNA gave rise to the TCR library. A further study also used this sample, focusing on T cells in Graves' hyperthyroidism and ophthalmopathy.

Sequencing used peripheral blood mononuclear cells (PBMCs), obtained at new diagnosis, from a patient treated with antithyroid drugs. The source of these receptors is a man aged 18 to 29 with Graves disease.

This clonotype came up many times. The chain recombines TRBV12-3 or TRBV12-4 with TRBJ2-7; 10 nucleotides line up with TRBD1. The V and J ends lost 3 bases and 6 bases, in that order; junction bases with no gene match: 5. The CDR3 covers 14 residues. DNA for the CDR3: TGTGCCAGCAGTTTCGGAGACAGGGGGCGCGAGCAGTACTTC. This codes for CASSFGDRGREQYF.

Turning to this clonotype: At one of its ends the junction is not consistent with the germline gene, which may arise from a read error. The chain combines TRBV12-3 or TRBV12-4 with TRBJ2-1; 7 bases are a match to TRBD1. The CDR3 runs to 17 residues. The CDR3 is CATSDPTTGLRIDEQFF. The CDR3 nucleotides read TGTGCCACCAGTGACCCTACGACAGGGTTAAGGATTGATGAGCAGTTCTTC.

V gene TRBV11-3 combines with J gene TRBJ2-2; TRBD2 might be the D (8 bases). V lost 3 bases, J lost 4 bases, and 15 bases lay in between. Germline CDR1 SGHNT, CDR2 YENEEA. The length of the CDR3 is 16 residues. This CDR3 reads CASSFYGRDSTGELFF. The CDR3 DNA reads TGTGCCAGCAGCTTCTACGGGAGGGACAGCACCGGGGAGCTGTTTTTT.

This clonotype was found many times. This chain links TRBV12-3 or TRBV12-4 with TRBJ2-5; 14 bases line up with TRBD2. J was trimmed by 6 bases and V by 5 bases; bases with no gene match: 5. The CDR3 is 15 residues long. The CDR3 nucleotides read TGTGCCAGCAGTCCCGGGACTAGCGGGAGAAAGACCCAGTACTTC. It codes for CASSPGTSGRKTQYF.

This clonotype showed up just a few times. This chain joins TRBV7-9 and TRBJ1-5, with D perhaps matching TRBD1 (5 bases). This CDR3 spans 15 amino acids. Germline-derived CDR1 and CDR2 are SEHNR and FQNEAQ (reference sequence). The germline V and J ends were trimmed by 4 bases and 6 bases, with 16 bases remaining between them. The CDR3 is CASSSEVGEGQPQHF. The CDR3 DNA reads TGTGCCAGCAGCTCCGAGGTAGGGGAGGGTCAGCCCCAGCATTTT. The variable domain in full, with the rest retrieved from reference TRBV7-9 and TRBJ1-5, is DTGVSQNPRHKITKRGQNVTFRCDPISEHNRLYWYRQTLGQGPEFLTYFQNEAQLEKSRLLSDRFSAERPKGSFSTLEIQRTEQGDSAMYLCASSSEVGEGQPQHFGDGTRLSIL.

The genes are TRBV28 and TRBJ1-6; 8 bases are shared with TRBD1. Trimming at V came to 5 bases and at J to 7 bases, leaving 7 bases not matched to a gene. The CDR3 runs 15 residues. The V gene's germline CDR1 is MDHEN and CDR2 SYDVKM. The CDR3: CASSNQGARNSPLHF. CDR3 nucleotides: TGTGCCAGCAGTAATCAGGGGGCGAGAAATTCACCCCTCCACTTT.